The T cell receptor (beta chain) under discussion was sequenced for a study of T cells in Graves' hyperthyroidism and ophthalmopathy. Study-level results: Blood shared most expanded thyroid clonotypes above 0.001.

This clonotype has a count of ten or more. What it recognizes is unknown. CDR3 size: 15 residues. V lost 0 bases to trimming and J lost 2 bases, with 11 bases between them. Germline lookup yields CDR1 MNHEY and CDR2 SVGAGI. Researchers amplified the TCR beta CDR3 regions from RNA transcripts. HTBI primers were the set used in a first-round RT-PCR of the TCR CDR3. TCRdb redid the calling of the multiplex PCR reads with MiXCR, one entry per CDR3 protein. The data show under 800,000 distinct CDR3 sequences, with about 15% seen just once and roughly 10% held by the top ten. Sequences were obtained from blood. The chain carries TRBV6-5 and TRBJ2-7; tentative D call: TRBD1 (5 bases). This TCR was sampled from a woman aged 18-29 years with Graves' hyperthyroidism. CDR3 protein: CASSYSGPNAYEQYF. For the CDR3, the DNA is TGTGCCAGCAGTTACTCGGGGCCTAACGCCTACGAGCAGTACTTC.